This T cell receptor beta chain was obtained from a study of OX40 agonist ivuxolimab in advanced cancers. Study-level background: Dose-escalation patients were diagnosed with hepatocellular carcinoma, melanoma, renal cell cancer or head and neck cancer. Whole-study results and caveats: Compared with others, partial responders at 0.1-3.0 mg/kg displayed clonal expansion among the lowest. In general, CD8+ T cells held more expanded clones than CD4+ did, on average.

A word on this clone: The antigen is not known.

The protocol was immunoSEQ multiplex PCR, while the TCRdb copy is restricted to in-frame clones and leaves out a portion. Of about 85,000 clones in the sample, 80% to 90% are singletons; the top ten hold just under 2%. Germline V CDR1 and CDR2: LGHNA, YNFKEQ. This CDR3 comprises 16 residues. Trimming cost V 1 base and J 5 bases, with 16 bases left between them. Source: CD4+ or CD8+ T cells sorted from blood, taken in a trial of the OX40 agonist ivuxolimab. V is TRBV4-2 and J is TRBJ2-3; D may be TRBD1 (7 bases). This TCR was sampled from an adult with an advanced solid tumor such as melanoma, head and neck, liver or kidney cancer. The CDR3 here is CASSQGLEGARDTQYF. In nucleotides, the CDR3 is TGTGCCAGCAGCCAAGGACTGGAGGGGGCCCGAGATACGCAGTATTTT.